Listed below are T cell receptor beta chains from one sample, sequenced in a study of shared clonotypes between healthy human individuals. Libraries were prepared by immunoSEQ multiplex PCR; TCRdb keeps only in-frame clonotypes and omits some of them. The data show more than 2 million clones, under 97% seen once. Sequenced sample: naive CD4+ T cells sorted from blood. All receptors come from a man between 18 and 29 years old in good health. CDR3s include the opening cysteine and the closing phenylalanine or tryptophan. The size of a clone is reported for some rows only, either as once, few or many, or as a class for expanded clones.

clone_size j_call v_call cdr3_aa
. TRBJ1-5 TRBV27 CASSLSISNQPQHF
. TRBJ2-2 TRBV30 CAYGQGTNTGELFF
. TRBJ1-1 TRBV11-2 CASSTRTSPDRVTEAFF
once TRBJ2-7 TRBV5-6 CASSLRVAGRAYEQYF
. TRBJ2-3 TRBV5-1 CASRQGVTDTQYF
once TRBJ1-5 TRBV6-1 CASSERAGASNQPQHF
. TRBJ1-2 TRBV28 CASSPSDRDNYGYTF
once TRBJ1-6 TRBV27 CASSLKPTGALTMYNSPLHF
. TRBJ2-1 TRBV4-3 CASSQALHNEQFF
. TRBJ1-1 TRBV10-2 CASSEWVTVMNTEAFF
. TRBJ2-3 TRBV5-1 CASSLVQGLADTQYF
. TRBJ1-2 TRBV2 CASGEQGAGGYTF
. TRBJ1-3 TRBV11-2 CASSLGGNTIYF
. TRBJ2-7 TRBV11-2 CASSRGDRGNEQYF
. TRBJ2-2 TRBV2 CASSPPRDSATGELFF
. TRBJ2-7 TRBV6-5 CASSYAARGSYEQYF
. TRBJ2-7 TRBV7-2 CASSLEVGGGYEQYF
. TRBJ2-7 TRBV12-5 CASGLVPGTSGARPYEQYF
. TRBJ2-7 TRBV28 CASRWDRGLDEQYF
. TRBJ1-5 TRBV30 CAWDYGLYQPQHF
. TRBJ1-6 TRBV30 CAWSEGSYNSPLHF
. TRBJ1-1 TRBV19 CASSIGPLPIEAFF
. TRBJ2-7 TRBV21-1 CASPPALAGGSYEQYF
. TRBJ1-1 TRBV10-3 CAISRTGVISEAFF
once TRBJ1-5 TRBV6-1 CASSGRGNQPQHF
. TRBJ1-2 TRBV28 CASSSGRTGDGYTF
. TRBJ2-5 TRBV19 CASSRGGLAGQETQYF
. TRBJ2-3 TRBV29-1 CSVLTPDGGSTDTQYF
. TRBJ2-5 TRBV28 CASEKRETQYF
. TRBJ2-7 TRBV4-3 CARPGLAAYEQYF
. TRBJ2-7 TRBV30 CAWSAAYEQYF
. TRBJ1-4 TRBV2 CASSRDRTNEKLFF
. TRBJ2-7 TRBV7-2 CASRIAGFSYEQYF
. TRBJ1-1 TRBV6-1 CASISGTGNTEAFF
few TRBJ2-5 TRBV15 CATSESLAEQETQYF
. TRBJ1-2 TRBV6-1 CASRYRGRGDGYTF
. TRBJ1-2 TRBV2 CASSRDSNYGYTF
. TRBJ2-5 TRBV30 CAWSASRQETQYF
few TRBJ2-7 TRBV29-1 CSVEVSYEQYF
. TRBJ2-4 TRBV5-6 CASSLSTSGRVKNIQYF
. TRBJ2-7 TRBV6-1 CASSTTPAGGWEQYF
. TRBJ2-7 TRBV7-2 CASSLGGSRLYEQYF
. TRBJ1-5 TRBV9 CASSVDGGGNQPQHF
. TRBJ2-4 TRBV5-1 CASSGGKNIQYF
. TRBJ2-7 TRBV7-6 CASSLAEVMGEQYF
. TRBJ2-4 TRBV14 CASSQAWQGTGKNIQYF
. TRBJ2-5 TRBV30 CAWSKGQVPGTQYF
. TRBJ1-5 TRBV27 CASRSTSGNQPQHF
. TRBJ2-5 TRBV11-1 CASSSEGTGIGETQYF
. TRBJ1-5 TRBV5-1 CASSLDPGAKSQHF
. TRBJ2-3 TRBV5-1 CASSLGGTFTDTQYF
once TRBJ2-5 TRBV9 CASSVDAAGQETQYF